These 8 T cell receptor beta chains originate from one sample sequenced in a study of beta chain features in type 1 diabetes. The authors reverse transcribed all of the isolated RNA, so sequencing captured expressed TCRB transcripts. Only in-frame clones appear in the TCRdb table, and some are missing; sequencing was by immunoSEQ multiplex PCR. This table holds approximately 110,000 clones, 40% found once. Sample: stem cell memory CD4+ T cells from blood. The origin of the receptors is a woman aged 18-29 years in good health.

J is TRBJ2-7 and V is TRBV9; a possible D gene is TRBD1 (6 bases). Germline V CDR1 and CDR2: SGDLS, YYNGEE. Between the trimmed V and J ends, which lost 0 bases and 5 bases, there was a span of 15 bases. The CDR3 contains 15 residues. The CDR3: CASSVVPGDVHEQYF. Here the CDR3 DNA reads TGTGCCAGCAGCGTAGTGCCAGGGGACGTCCACGAGCAGTACTTC.

This chain links TRBV7-8 with TRBJ1-1; D unresolved. Deletions cut 5 bases from V and 4 bases from J, with 11 bases between. Germline values: CDR1 SGHVS, CDR2 FQNEAQ. CDR3 length: 13 amino acids. The CDR3 coding sequence is TGTGCCAGCAGCACTCCAGGAGGCACTGAAGCTTTCTTT. Translated, it gives CASSTPGGTEAFF.

This clone came up once. One end of the junction does not line up with germline, which may come from a read error. In the same sample, other DNA sequences code for this CDR3. The chain is built from TRBV4-1 and TRBJ2-4, with 11 bases aligning to TRBD1. The germline V gene has CDR1 MGHRA and CDR2 YSYEKL. This CDR3 region has 17 residues. The CDR3 DNA reads TGCGCGAGCAGCCCCATAGGACAGGGGGCGACCAAAAACATTCAGTACTTC. It is translated as CASSPIGQGATKNIQYF.

This sequence joins TRBV28 and TRBJ2-7; D is unresolved. The CDR3 consists of 13 residues. The V and J ends lost 5 bases and 3 bases respectively, with 11 bases between them. Germline CDR1 and CDR2: MDHEN and SYDVKM. The CDR3 DNA reads TGTGCCAGCAGTCCCCGCGTGGTCTACGAGCAGTACTTC. Translation: CASSPRVVYEQYF.

V is TRBV4-3 and J is TRBJ2-7, with 9 bases fitting TRBD2. With V trimmed by 1 base and J by 1 base, 11 bases remained unmatched. Germline V lookup: CDR1 LGHNA, CDR2 YSLEER. The CDR3 spans 18 residues. CDR3 sequence: CASSQGWGAGGGSYEQYF. CDR3 nucleotides: TGCGCCAGCAGCCAAGGTTGGGGTGCGGGAGGGGGATCCTACGAGCAGTACTTC.

V is TRBV19 and J is TRBJ2-3; 7 bases align to TRBD2. CDR3 length: 15 residues. Germline CDR1 is LNHDA and CDR2 is SQIVND (reference sequence). V shed 1 base and J 2 bases; nucleotides not matched to a gene: 3. CDR3: CASSIGAGATDTQYF. The CDR3 DNA follows: TGTGCCAGTAGTATAGGTGCGGGAGCCACAGATACGCAGTATTTT.

This clone was seen only a few times. This chain uses TRBV5-4 with TRBJ2-7, with a possible D match to TRBD1 (6 bases). From germline, CDR1 is SGHNT and CDR2 YYREEE (reference sequence). V was pared by 4 bases and J by 2 bases, with 13 bases between. There are 14 residues in the CDR3. CDR3 loop: CASSLTGPPYEQYF. CDR3 DNA: TGTGCCAGCAGCCTGACAGGTCCCCCCTACGAGCAGTACTTC. Full variable domain (rest looked up from reference TRBV5-4 and TRBJ2-7): ETGVTQSPTHLIKTRGQQVTLRCSSQSGHNTVSWYQQALGQGPQFIFQYYREEENGRGNFPPRFSGLQFPNYSSELNVNALELDDSALYLCASSLTGPPYEQYFGPGTRLTVT.

The chain has TRBV6-6 and TRBJ2-3; weak D call: TRBD1 (6 bases). Trimming left V 7 bases short and J 2 bases short, with 16 bases between. Germline V gene data show CDR1 as MNHNY and CDR2 as SVGAGI (reference sequence). This CDR3 has 15 residues. As DNA, the CDR3 is TGTGCCAGCATAACCGACAGGATAAACACAGATACGCAGTATTTT. Amino acids: CASITDRINTDTQYF.